These T cell receptor beta chains were read from a single sample in a study of blood T cells in healthy people across ages. TCRdb re-analysed the 5' RACE reads in MiXCR, keeping a single row per CDR3 protein. Among some 900,000 distinct CDR3 sequences listed, roughly 43% were seen once. The sequenced sample consisted of blood. Receptor source: a man aged 25 to 40 in good health. The CDR3 runs from the conserved cysteine through the conserved F or W. The D gene is left open where the match is weak. Not all rows give a size; the values are once, few, many and, for expanded clones, a class.

D gene	V gene	J gene	clone size	CDR3 protein	CDR3 DNA
-	TRBV4-1	TRBJ1-6	-	CASTPQINSPLHF	TGCGCCAGCACGCCACAGATAAATTCACCCCTCCACTTT
-	TRBV29-1	TRBJ1-2	few	CSGGGHNNYGYTF	TGCAGCGGCGGCGGACACAACAACTATGGCTACACCTTC
-	TRBV19	TRBJ2-7	-	CASSISADGPYEQYF	TGTGCCAGTAGTATATCTGCGGACGGCCCCTACGAGCAGTACTTC
-	TRBV6-2/TRBV6-3	TRBJ2-1	-	CASSTGLSDNEQFF	TGTGCCAGCAGTACAGGGCTCTCCGACAATGAGCAGTTCTTC
-	TRBV12-3/TRBV12-4	TRBJ2-1	-	CATLRDLPYNEQFF	TGTGCCACACTCCGGGATTTGCCCTACAATGAGCAGTTCTTC
-	TRBV10-3	TRBJ1-2	few	CAISGTQGDGYTF	TGTGCCATCAGTGGAACCCAAGGGGATGGCTACACCTTC
-	TRBV7-9	TRBJ2-7	few	CASSSPRTAEQYF	TGTGCCAGCAGCTCGCCGAGGACAGCCGAGCAGTACTTC
TRBD2	TRBV28	TRBJ2-1	many	CASSPRRLAGRDEQFF	TGTGCCAGCAGTCCTCGCCGACTAGCGGGGAGAGATGAGCAGTTCTTC
-	TRBV6-2/TRBV6-3	TRBJ2-1	-	CASIRGGRINEQFF	TGTGCCAGCATCAGGGGGGGCCGCATCAATGAGCAGTTCTTC
TRBD1	TRBV4-1	TRBJ1-2	many	CASSGTVNYGYTF	TGCGCCAGCAGCGGGACAGTGAACTATGGCTACACCTTC
-	TRBV28	TRBJ2-4	-	CASNSRWGYGKNIQYF	TGTGCCAGCAACTCCCGCTGGGGGTACGGCAAAAACATTCAGTACTTC
-	TRBV12-3/TRBV12-4	TRBJ1-2	-	CASSLNVGSNYGYTF	TGTGCCAGCAGTTTAAATGTGGGTTCTAACTATGGCTACACCTTC
-	TRBV18	TRBJ2-3	-	CASSPPPGRDTQYF	TGTGCCAGCTCACCTCCCCCGGGAAGAGATACGCAGTATTTT
-	TRBV6-5	TRBJ2-4	few	CASSTVRDGKNIQYF	TGTGCCAGCAGCACCGTTCGGGACGGCAAAAACATTCAGTACTTC
-	TRBV20-1	TRBJ2-5	-	CSAQVFAEETQYF	TGCAGTGCTCAGGTCTTCGCGGAAGAGACCCAGTACTTC